A single sample is the source of the 24 T cell receptor beta chains below, sequenced in a study of blood T cells in healthy people across ages. The second PCR ran about 6 to 12 cycles with a sample-barcoded 5' primer and J-beta primers. Each CDR3 protein is one row after TCRdb ran MiXCR on the 5' RACE reads. Of under 2 million distinct CDR3 sequences listed, 30% to 35% were seen once; the top ten hold approximately 11%. The sequencing input was blood. These receptors came from a woman in her 30s in good health.

In its sample, this clonotype was seen many times. The genes are TRBV12-3 or TRBV12-4 and TRBJ2-7, with TRBD1 identical over 9 bases. V was clipped by 3 bases and J by 2 bases; unmatched bases: 8. The length of the CDR3 is 16 residues. The CDR3 DNA reads TGTGCCAGCAGTTTTGTCGGGACAGGGATTCCCTACGAGCAGTACTTC. It specifies CASSFVGTGIPYEQYF.

This clonotype has a handful of counts. V gene TRBV4-1 combines with J gene TRBJ1-5; no definite D call. Trimming took off 1 base at V and 0 bases at J, with 1 base between the two ends. The germline V gene encodes CDR1 MGHRA and CDR2 YSYEKL. The CDR3 loop spans 13 amino acids. CDR3 region: CASSQVSNQPQHF. CDR3 sequence (DNA): TGCGCCAGCAGCCAAGTTAGCAATCAGCCCCAGCATTTT.

This clonotype was detected only a few times. Written as DNA, the CDR3 is TGCAGCGTTGAAGAGCACAGGTCCCAAGAGACCCAGTACTTC. It is translated as CSVEEHRSQETQYF. The V call is TRBV29-1, the J call TRBJ2-5, with D perhaps TRBD1 (5 bases). The germline V and J ends were trimmed by 0 bases and 1 base, with 9 bases remaining between them. CDR3 size: 14 residues. Looked up from germline, CDR1 is SQVTM and CDR2 is ANQGSEA.

This chain joins TRBV7-9 and TRBJ2-1; D may match TRBD1 or TRBD2 (5 bases each). CDR3 length: 15 amino acids. Trimming left V 2 bases short and J 8 bases short, with 16 bases between. Per the germline V gene, CDR1 is SEHNR and CDR2 is FQNEAQ (reference sequence). Here the CDR3 DNA reads TGTGCCAGCAGCTTACAGGGAGTCCAAGGCGATGAGCAGTTCTTC. Its translation is CASSLQGVQGDEQFF.

CDR3 nucleotide sequence: TGTGCCAGCAGCCAGCGGGGATACTACAATGAGCAGTTCTTC. It yields the protein CASSQRGYYNEQFF. V and J are TRBV13 and TRBJ2-1; 7 bases fit TRBD2. This CDR3 has 14 amino acids. Per the germline V gene, CDR1 is PRHDT and CDR2 is FYEKMQ (reference sequence). Unmatched junction bases numbered 4, after V lost 5 bases and J lost 3 bases.

The table lists this clonotype with many counts. CDR3 coding DNA: TGCAGTGCTAGGACCCAGGGGGAAGCTTTCTTT. It is translated as CSARTQGEAFF. The chain is built from TRBV20-1 and TRBJ1-1; D may be TRBD1 (6 bases). The CDR3 totals 11 residues. Germline CDR1 reads DFQATT; CDR2 reads SNEGSKA (reference sequence). With 3 bases removed from V and 8 bases from J, the gap between germline ends came to 10 bases.

In this sample, this clonotype turned up many times. Relative to the germline gene, one junction end is altered; a read error may explain this. The V and J genes are TRBV12-3 or TRBV12-4 and TRBJ2-7; D perhaps matches TRBD1 (6 bases). This CDR3 contains 12 residues. This CDR3 is CASSPGVGEQYF. The CDR3 region has the DNA TGCGCCAGCAGCCCAGGGGTCGGCGAGCAGTACTTC.

The V and J genes are TRBV4-1 and TRBJ2-3; D might be TRBD2 (6 bases). CDR1 and CDR2 from the germline V gene are MGHRA and YSYEKL. This CDR3 is 16 amino acids long. V was clipped by 3 bases and J by 0 bases, with 13 bases between them. The CDR3 coding sequence is TGCGCCAGCAGCCACGCGGGACTCCCAAGCACAGATACGCAGTATTTT. This codes for CASSHAGLPSTDTQYF.

This clonotype was seen only a few times. This chain joins TRBV5-5 and TRBJ1-6; 7 bases fit TRBD1. This CDR3 spans 15 amino acids. Trimming removed 0 bases from V and 7 bases from J; junction bases left unmatched: 4. The germline V gene has CDR1 SGHKS and CDR2 YYEKEE (reference sequence). The CDR3 protein is CASSLEGQKNSPLHF. In nucleotides, the CDR3 is TGTGCCAGCAGCTTGGAGGGACAGAAAAATTCACCCCTCCACTTT. Based on the CDR3 plus reference TRBV5-5 and TRBJ1-6, the full variable domain is DAGVTQSPTHLIKTRGQQVTLRCSPISGHKSVSWYQQVLGQGPQFIFQYYEKEERGRGNFPDRFSARQFPNYSSELNVNALLLGDSALYLCASSLEGQKNSPLHFGNGTRLTVT.

This chain connects TRBV28 to TRBJ2-2; 8 bases match TRBD1. Trimming took 0 bases from V and 3 from J; bases not matched to a gene: 6. This CDR3 contains 17 residues. Germline V gene lookup returns CDR1 MDHEN and CDR2 SYDVKM. The CDR3 bases are TGTGCCAGCAGTTTATGGGCCGGGACAGGCGACACCGGGGAGCTGTTTTTT. Translating it yields CASSLWAGTGDTGELFF.

About this clonotype itself: At one of its ends the junction is not consistent with the germline gene, which may arise from a read error. The chain joins TRBV7-9 to TRBJ2-7; 10 bases line up with TRBD1. The CDR3 is made up of 15 amino acids. Germline CDR1 and CDR2: SEHNR and FQNEAQ (reference sequence). CDR3 protein: CASSSPGQGTYGQYF. The DNA for the CDR3 is TGTGCCAGCAGCTCGCCGGGACAGGGGACCTACGGGCAGTACTTC.

This clonotype was counted only a few times. The chain employs TRBV7-3 and TRBJ2-3, with a tentative D call TRBD2 (5 bases). Germline values: CDR1 SGHTA, CDR2 FQGTGA. The length of the CDR3 is 16 residues. V was cut by 0 bases and J by 9 bases, with 19 bases left in between. The CDR3 nucleotides read TGTGCCAGCAGCTTAACTAGAGGACGAGGTGGCGGGACGCAGTATTTT. It yields the protein CASSLTRGRGGGTQYF. The entire variable domain, with the rest obtained from reference TRBV7-3 and TRBJ2-3, is as follows: GAGVSQTPSNKVTEKGKYVELRCDPISGHTALYWYRQSLGQGPEFLIYFQGTGAADDSGLPNDRFFAVRPEGSVSTLKIQRTERGDSAVYLCASSLTRGRGGGTQYFGPGTRLTVL.

Written as DNA, the CDR3 is TGTGCCATCAGCGGAGGAGGGGCCAACCTTGATGGGGAGACCCAGTACTTC. As protein: CAISGGGANLDGETQYF. The V gene is TRBV10-3, the J gene TRBJ2-5, with D tentatively TRBD2 (6 bases). The CDR3 contains 17 residues. V was clipped by 6 bases and J by 5 bases, with 25 bases between them. The V gene's germline CDR1 is ENHRY and CDR2 SYGVKD.

This chain links TRBV6-1 with TRBJ1-5; 7 nucleotides align to TRBD1. Trimming at V came to 1 base and at J to 6 bases, leaving 9 bases not matched to a gene. This CDR3 comprises 16 residues. The V gene's germline CDR1 is MNHNS and CDR2 SASEGT. CDR3 amino acids: CASSEERGRMAQPQHF. The DNA for the CDR3 is TGTGCCAGCAGTGAAGAAAGGGGGCGGATGGCTCAGCCCCAGCATTTT.

This clonotype was observed a few times. This chain connects TRBV5-1 to TRBJ1-2, with 10 bases identical to TRBD1. Germline lookup yields CDR1 SGHRS and CDR2 YFSETQ. The junction had 5 bases not matched to a gene; V was cut back by 1 base and J by 5 bases. The CDR3 covers 15 residues. The chain's CDR3 is CASSLNRDRGYGYTF. The CDR3 DNA is TGCGCCAGCAGCTTGAACCGGGACAGGGGTTATGGCTACACCTTC.

The chain uses TRBV12-3 or TRBV12-4 and TRBJ2-4; no reliable D call. The assigned J gene may be wrong: the sequence end matches TRBJ2-7 better. CDR3 size: 14 residues. The CDR3 loop is CASSSHGEANEQYF. CDR3 in DNA: TGTGCCAGCAGTTCACACGGAGAGGCGAACGAGCAGTACTTC.

The chain links TRBV7-9 to TRBJ2-3; 7 bases are a match to TRBD2. This CDR3 contains 17 residues. The V and J ends lost 5 bases and 2 bases, in that order; junction bases with no gene match: 13. The V gene's germline CDR1 is SEHNR and CDR2 FQNEAQ (reference sequence). The CDR3 here is CASSPPLVGDYTDTQYF. The CDR3 bases are TGTGCCAGCAGCCCCCCTCTTGTGGGGGACTACACAGATACGCAGTATTTT.

This clonotype was detected only a few times. The rearrangement uses TRBV6-1 and TRBJ2-1; 7 nucleotides match TRBD1. Germline assignment: CDR1 MNHNS and CDR2 SASEGT. The ends lost 2 bases at V and 9 bases at J; junction bases unmatched: 16. This CDR3 is built from 17 residues. CDR3 region: CASSERGPGTVNTEQFF. CDR3 DNA sequence: TGTGCCAGCAGTGAAAGAGGACCCGGGACAGTGAACACTGAGCAGTTCTTC.

This clonotype has only a few counts. This chain joins TRBV2 and TRBJ2-7; 8 bases fit TRBD1. Germline-derived CDR1 and CDR2 are SNHLY and FYNNEI. Germline trimming cut 6 bases from V and 5 bases from J; bases unmatched to any gene: 6. The CDR3 contains 13 residues. CDR3 in amino acids: CASRQGASDEQYF. The CDR3 bases are TGTGCCAGCAGGCAGGGGGCATCCGACGAGCAGTACTTC.

The chain links TRBV2 to TRBJ2-7; D tentatively reads TRBD1 or TRBD2 (5 bases each). Germline CDR1 and CDR2: SNHLY and FYNNEI. V was trimmed by 6 bases and J by 2 bases, leaving 23 bases between them. The CDR3 extends over 17 amino acids. The chain's CDR3 is CASSKRSGPDFPYEQYF. CDR3 sequence (DNA): TGTGCCAGCAGCAAGCGATCGGGACCCGACTTTCCCTACGAGCAGTACTTC.

This chain uses TRBV29-1 with TRBJ2-4; D tentatively reads TRBD1 or TRBD2 (6 bases each). The DNA end is a closer match to TRBJ2-7, so the J assignment may be wrong. Germline-derived CDR1 and CDR2 are SQVTM and ANQGSEA. CDR3 length equals 14 residues. For the CDR3, the DNA is TGCAGCGTTGAAACCCGGGGGCAAGGCTGCGAGCAGTACTTC. Protein sequence: CSVETRGQGCEQYF.

The J gene is TRBJ2-3, the V gene TRBV11-2; TRBD1 matches at 7 bases. Germline assignment: CDR1 SGHAT and CDR2 FQNNGV. The CDR3 has 19 amino acids. Trimming took 0 bases from V and 3 from J; bases not matched to a gene: 15. CDR3 residues: CASSLDLGVPGQVTDTQYF. In nucleotides, the CDR3 is TGTGCCAGCAGCTTAGATTTAGGAGTGCCAGGACAGGTAACAGATACGCAGTATTTT.

This chain connects TRBV7-2 to TRBJ1-6, with 7 positions matching TRBD1. The V and J ends lost 5 bases and 0 bases, in that order; junction bases with no gene match: 4. Per the germline V gene, CDR1 is SGHTA and CDR2 is FQGNSA. This CDR3 has 16 residues. CDR3 nucleotides: TGTGCCAGCAGCCCTAGACAGGGCTCCTATAATTCACCCCTCCACTTT. Protein sequence: CASSPRQGSYNSPLHF.

The sample holds a few counts of this clonotype. The chain links TRBV18 to TRBJ2-7; 7 nucleotides align to TRBD1. The V and J ends lost 4 bases and 7 bases, in that order; junction bases with no gene match: 7. Germline V gene lookup returns CDR1 KGHSH and CDR2 LQKENI. This CDR3 comprises 13 residues. CDR3 nucleotides: TGTGCCAGCTCACTCGGGACAGCGGATGAGCAGTACTTC. Amino acid sequence: CASSLGTADEQYF.